This T cell receptor beta chain was sequenced during a study of neurological immune-mediated disorders. Germline CDR1 MNHEY, CDR2 SVGEGT. The CDR3 is 15 residues long. The J segment lost 0 bases and the V segment lost 5 bases, leaving 6 bases of the junction unmatched. At least ten counts were recorded for this clonotype. TCRdb re-called the 5' RACE reads through MiXCR, storing one row per CDR3 protein. The table includes tens of thousands of distinct CDR3 sequences, around a tenth detected once. The origin of this receptor is a woman aged 40 to 55 with HTLV-1-associated myelopathy (HAM/TSP). V gene TRBV6-2 or TRBV6-3 combines with J gene TRBJ1-1; TRBD1 aligns across 7 bases. Sequencing used PBMCs. DNA of the CDR3: TGTGCCAGCAGTACCCCGGGACAGCTGAACACTGAAGCTTTCTTT. As protein: CASSTPGQLNTEAFF.